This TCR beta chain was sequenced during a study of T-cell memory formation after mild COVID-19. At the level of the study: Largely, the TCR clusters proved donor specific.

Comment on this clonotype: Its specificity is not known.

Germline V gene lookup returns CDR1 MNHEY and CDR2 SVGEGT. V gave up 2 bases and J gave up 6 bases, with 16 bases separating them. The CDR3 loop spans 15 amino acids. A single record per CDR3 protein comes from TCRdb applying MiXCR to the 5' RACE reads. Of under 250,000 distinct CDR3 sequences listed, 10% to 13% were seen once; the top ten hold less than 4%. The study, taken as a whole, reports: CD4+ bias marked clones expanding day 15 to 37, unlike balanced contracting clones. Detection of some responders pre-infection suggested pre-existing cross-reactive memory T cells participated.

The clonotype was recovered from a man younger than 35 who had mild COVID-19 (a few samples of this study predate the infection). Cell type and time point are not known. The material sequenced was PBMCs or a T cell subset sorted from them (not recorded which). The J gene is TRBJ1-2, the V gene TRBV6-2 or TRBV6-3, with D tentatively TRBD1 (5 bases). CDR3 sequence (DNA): TGTGCCAGCAGTTACCCGGGGACCCAGGAGGATGGCTACACCTTC. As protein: CASSYPGTQEDGYTF.